The entry below describes one T cell receptor (beta chain). Its antigen is unidentified. The CDR3 has 16 residues. The V gene's germline CDR1 is SGHRS and CDR2 YFSETQ. The data belong to a study of cytomegalovirus exposure and HLA in healthy donors. The PCR employed 60 Vbeta primers together with 13 Jbeta primers. Assay: immunoSEQ multiplex PCR; the TCRdb copy retains only in-frame clones and omits some. The sample has about 200,000 clones; 75% to 90% are singletons. Notes on the study in general: Reportedly, diagnosis of cytomegalovirus status by the classifier showed high specificity and sensitivity. TCR beta V segments were, for the most part, productive about 87% or about 30% of the time in an earlier analysis.

The chain recombines TRBV5-1 with TRBJ2-5; 10 bases agree with TRBD2. The J call may be in error: the DNA end matches TRBJ2-7 better. Material: PBMCs. The sequence came from a woman in her twenties or thirties in good health and CMV-seronegative. The chain's CDR3 is CASTYASGGPSYEQYF. The CDR3 DNA sequence: TGCGCCAGCACCTACGCTAGCGGGGGCCCTTCCTACGAGCAGTACTTC.